This T cell receptor beta chain was captured by sequencing in a study of early T cells in non-severe SARS-CoV-2 infection. Germline assignment: CDR1 MNHEY and CDR2 SMNVEV (reference sequence). V shed 5 bases and J 3 bases; nucleotides not matched to a gene: 7. This CDR3 is built from 14 residues. In its sample, this clonotype was seen many times. Unique molecular identifiers were added to individual cDNA molecules. Each CDR3 protein is one row after TCRdb ran MiXCR on the 5' RACE reads. Counted here are around 33,000 distinct CDR3 sequences, around 6% occurring once; the ten biggest clones make up 7.6%.

This TCR was sampled from an adult who was a healthcare worker with PCR-confirmed SARS-CoV-2 infection or an uninfected control (not recorded which). The specimen sequenced was whole blood. V usage is TRBV27 and J usage is TRBJ2-7; 7 bases agree with TRBD1. CDR3 in DNA: TGTGCCAGCAGTGCTGGAACAGGGGACTACGAGCAGTACTTC. Translated: CASSAGTGDYEQYF.